The sequence of this TCR beta chain was determined in a study of blood T cells in healthy people across ages. Sample-barcoded 5' priming and a J-beta primer mix drove a second PCR of about 6 to 12 cycles. MiXCR was run by TCRdb on the 5' RACE reads, yielding one entry per CDR3 protein. The table lists over 450,000 distinct CDR3 sequences, nearly 25% of them singletons, with just under 9% in the top ten. CDR1 and CDR2 from the germline V gene are DFQATT and SNEGSKA (reference sequence). V lost 3 bases to trimming and J lost 1 base, with 10 bases between them. The CDR3 runs to 14 residues. These same records also appear under a second study, on T cells of mothers and their children.

Input material: blood. V and J are TRBV20-1 and TRBJ1-5, with D uncertain. This sequence was found in a boy younger than 18 in good health. The CDR3 region is CSASGSVSNQPQHF. CDR3 DNA sequence: TGCAGTGCTAGCGGCAGCGTAAGCAATCAGCCCCAGCATTTT.